This T cell receptor beta chain was found in a study of blood T cell repertoires in COVID-19. Study information: Specimens from acute and convalescent COVID-19 originated in the United States, Italy and Spain. Sources were T cells, B-cell-depleted T cells, or PBMCs; the material itself was cDNA or gDNA.

In the original workflow: Amplification with reference gene primers provided the estimates of nucleated cell counts. Sequencing used immunoSEQ multiplex PCR; TCRdb keeps in-frame clones, though not all of them. Clone size and the V and J calls come from that table; the DNA yielded D and trimming. The top ten hold around 10% of the sample, which has 66,000 or so clones, about four fifths seen once. This CDR3 has 16 residues. Germline CDR1 and CDR2: LNHDA and SQIVND (reference sequence). V lost 3 bases to trimming and J lost 0 bases, with 12 bases between them. The receptor was isolated from a human donor in a cohort sampled during active COVID-19. The chain has TRBV19 and TRBJ1-3; D call uncertain. The specimen was peripheral blood. The DNA of the CDR3 is TGTGCCAGTAGTATGAACCCCGGGAGCTCTGGAAACACCATATATTTT. This translates into CASSMNPGSSGNTIYF.